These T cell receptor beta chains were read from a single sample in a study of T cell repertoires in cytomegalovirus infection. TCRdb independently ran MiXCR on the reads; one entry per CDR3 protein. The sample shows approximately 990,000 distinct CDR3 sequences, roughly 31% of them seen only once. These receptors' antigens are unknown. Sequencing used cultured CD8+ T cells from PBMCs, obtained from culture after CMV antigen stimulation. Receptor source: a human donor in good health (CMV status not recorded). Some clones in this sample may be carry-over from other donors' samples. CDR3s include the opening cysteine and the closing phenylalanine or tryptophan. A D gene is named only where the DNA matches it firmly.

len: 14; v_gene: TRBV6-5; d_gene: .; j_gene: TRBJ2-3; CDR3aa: CASSWIGPTDTQYF
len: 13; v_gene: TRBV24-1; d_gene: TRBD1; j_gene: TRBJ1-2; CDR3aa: CATSDPGGYGYTF
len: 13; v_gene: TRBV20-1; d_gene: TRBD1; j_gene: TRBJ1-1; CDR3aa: CSARGQPNTEAFF
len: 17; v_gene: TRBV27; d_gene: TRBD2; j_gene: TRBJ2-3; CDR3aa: CASSTWGLAGGTDTQYF
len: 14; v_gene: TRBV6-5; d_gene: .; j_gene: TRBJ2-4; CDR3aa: CASSYGVEKNIQYF
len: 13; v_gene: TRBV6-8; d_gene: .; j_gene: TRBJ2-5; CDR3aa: CASRSGPSETQYF
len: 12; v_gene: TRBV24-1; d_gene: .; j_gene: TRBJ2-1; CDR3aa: CATSTSIGEQFF
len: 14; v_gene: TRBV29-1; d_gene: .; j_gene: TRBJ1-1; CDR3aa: CSVGAVLMNTEAFF
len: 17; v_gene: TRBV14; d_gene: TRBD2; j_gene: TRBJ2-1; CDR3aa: CASSQDALAGTYNEQFF
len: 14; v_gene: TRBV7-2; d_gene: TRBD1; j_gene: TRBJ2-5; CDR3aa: CASSSRDRKETQYF
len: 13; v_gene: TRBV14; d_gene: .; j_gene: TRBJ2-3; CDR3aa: CASSQAWTDTQYF
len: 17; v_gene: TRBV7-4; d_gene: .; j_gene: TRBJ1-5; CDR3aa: CASSKGWQGAENQPQHF
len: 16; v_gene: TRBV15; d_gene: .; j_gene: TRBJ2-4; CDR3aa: CATSRDNRLAKNIQYF
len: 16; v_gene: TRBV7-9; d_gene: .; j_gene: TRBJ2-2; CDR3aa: CASSLSQTNNAGELFF
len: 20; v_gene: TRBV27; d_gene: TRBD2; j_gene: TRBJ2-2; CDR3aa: CASSLYGGLAGGQGTGELFF
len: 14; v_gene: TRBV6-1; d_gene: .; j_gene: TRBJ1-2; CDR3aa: CASSLSPQSHGYTF
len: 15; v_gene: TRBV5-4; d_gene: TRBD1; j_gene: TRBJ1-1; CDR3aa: CASSLSPGGVSEAFF
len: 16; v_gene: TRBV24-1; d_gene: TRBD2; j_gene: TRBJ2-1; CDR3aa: CATSDLSGGANNEQFF
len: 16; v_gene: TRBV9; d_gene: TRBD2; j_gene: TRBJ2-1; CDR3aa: CASSGYSGGDYNEQFF
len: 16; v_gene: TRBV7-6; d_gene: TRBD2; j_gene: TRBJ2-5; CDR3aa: CASSLTTASGEETQYF
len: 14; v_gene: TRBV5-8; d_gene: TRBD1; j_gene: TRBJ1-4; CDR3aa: CASDPGTGYEKLFF
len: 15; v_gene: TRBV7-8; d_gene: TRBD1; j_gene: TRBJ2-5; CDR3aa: CASSYEDRGWETQYF
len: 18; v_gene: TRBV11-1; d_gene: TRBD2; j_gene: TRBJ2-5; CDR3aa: CASSLSTTAGLRGETQYF
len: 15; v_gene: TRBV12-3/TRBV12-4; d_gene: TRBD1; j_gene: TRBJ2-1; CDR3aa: CASSPGTGAYNEQFF
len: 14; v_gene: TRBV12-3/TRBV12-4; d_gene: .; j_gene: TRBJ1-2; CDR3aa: CASSLNVVAYGYTF
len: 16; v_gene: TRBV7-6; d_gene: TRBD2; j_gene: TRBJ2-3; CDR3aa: CASSLAAAGGTDTQYF
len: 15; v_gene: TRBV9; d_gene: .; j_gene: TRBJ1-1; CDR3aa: CASSRQGMGDTEAFF
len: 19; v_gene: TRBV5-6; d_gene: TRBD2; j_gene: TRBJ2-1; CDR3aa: CASSLAGTSGRASYNEQFF
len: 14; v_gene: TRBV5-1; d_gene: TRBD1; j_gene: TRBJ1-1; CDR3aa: CASSTRQGLDEAFF
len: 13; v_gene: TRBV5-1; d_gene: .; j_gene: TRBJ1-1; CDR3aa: CASSLEPHAEAFF
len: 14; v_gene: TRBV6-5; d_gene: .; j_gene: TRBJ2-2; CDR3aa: CASSYGKGTGELFF
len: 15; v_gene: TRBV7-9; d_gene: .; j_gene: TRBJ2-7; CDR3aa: CASIPPRGSRGEQYF
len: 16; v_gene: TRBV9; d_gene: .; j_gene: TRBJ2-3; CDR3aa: CASSVVEGAAADTQYF
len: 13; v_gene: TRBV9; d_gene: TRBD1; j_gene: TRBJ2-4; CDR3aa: CASSVPGGEVQYF
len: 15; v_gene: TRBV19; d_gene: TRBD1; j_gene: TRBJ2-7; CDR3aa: CASRVRDSIFYEQYF
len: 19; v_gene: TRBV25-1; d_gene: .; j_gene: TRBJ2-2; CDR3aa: CASSEYFRDRNTNTGELFF
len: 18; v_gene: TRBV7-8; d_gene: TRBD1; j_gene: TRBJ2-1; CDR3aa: CASSSPWGTGGTYNEQFF
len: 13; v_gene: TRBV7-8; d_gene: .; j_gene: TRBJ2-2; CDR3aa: CASSSLEDGELFF
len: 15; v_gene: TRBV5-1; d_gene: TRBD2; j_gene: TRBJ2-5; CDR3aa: CASTTSGGSGETQYF
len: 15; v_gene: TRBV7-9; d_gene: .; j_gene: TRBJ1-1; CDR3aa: CASSINSGRNTEAFF
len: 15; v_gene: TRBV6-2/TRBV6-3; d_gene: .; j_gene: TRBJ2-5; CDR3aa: CASTGLRDPQETQYF
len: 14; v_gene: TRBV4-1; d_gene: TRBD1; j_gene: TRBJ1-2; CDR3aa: CASSQDPGGFGYTF
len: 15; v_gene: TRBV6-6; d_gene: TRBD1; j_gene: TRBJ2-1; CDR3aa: CASSYWGQGINEQFF
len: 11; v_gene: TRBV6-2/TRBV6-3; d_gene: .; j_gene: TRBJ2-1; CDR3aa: CASSTTVGQFF
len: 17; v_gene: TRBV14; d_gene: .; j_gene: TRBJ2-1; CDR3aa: CASSQDPGSGSIHEQFF
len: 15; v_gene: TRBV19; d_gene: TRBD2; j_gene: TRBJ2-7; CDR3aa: CASSILAGASYEQYF